A selection of T cell receptor beta chains follows, all from one sample in a study of OX40 agonist ivuxolimab in advanced cancers. The protocol was immunoSEQ multiplex PCR, while the TCRdb copy is restricted to in-frame clones and leaves out a portion. The sample includes tens of thousands of clones, around 88% of them seen just once. The sample here was CD4+ or CD8+ T cells sorted from blood, taken in a trial of the OX40 agonist ivuxolimab. The source is an adult with an advanced solid tumor such as melanoma, head and neck, liver or kidney cancer. Each CDR3 is given with its conserved first and last residue. D genes are given only for firm matches. Size is stated for part of the rows, as once, few or many counts, or as a class when the clone is expanded.

. | . | TRBJ1-4 | TRBV29-1 | TGCAGCGTATCTACGGGGGGGGCGCAGGAAAAACTGTTTTTT | CSVSTGGAQEKLFF
. | TRBD1 | TRBJ2-3 | TRBV28 | TGTGCCAGCAGTTTTAGGGGGGAGGGACAGGGAGGTGGTACGCAGTATTTT | CASSFRGEGQGGGTQYF
. | TRBD1 | TRBJ2-5 | TRBV29-1 | TGCAGCGTTGAAGATCAAGTGACAGGGCAAGAGACCCAGTACTTC | CSVEDQVTGQETQYF
few | . | TRBJ1-3 | TRBV5-1 | TGCGCCAGCAGCTTGGATGGAAACACCATATATTTT | CASSLDGNTIYF
. | . | TRBJ1-5 | TRBV18 | TGTGCCAGCTCCCAAAAAAGGGGTCAGCCCCAGCATTTT | CASSQKRGQPQHF
. | TRBD1 | TRBJ1-4 | TRBV5-1 | TGCGCCAGCAGCTTGGCGGGACAGGCCCAAAATGAAAAACTGTTTTTT | CASSLAGQAQNEKLFF
. | . | TRBJ1-4 | TRBV29-1 | TGCAGCGTTGGTAAGCGGGAAAAACTGTTTTTT | CSVGKREKLFF
. | TRBD2 | TRBJ2-1 | TRBV19 | TGTGCCAGTAGTATAGAACCGGGACTAGCGGTTTACAATGAGCAGTTCTTC | CASSIEPGLAVYNEQFF
. | . | TRBJ2-7 | TRBV5-4 | TGTGCCAGCAGCTTGGAGCTGGCTAGCGCCAACTACGAGCAGTACTTC | CASSLELASANYEQYF
. | TRBD1 | TRBJ2-3 | TRBV2 | TGTGCCAGCAGTTCAGGGGGCGCGTTAGATACGCAGTATTTT | CASSSGGALDTQYF
. | . | TRBJ1-4 | TRBV6-6 | TGTGCCAGCAGTTACCTAATCACAGGCGGTGAAAAACTGTTTTTT | CASSYLITGGEKLFF
. | . | TRBJ2-1 | TRBV28 | TGTGCCAGCAGCTACACACAGAAGCAGTTCTTC | CASSYTQKQFF
few | TRBD1 | TRBJ1-3 | TRBV7-2 | TGTGCCAGCAGCTTAGACAGGGGGCCTGGAAACACCATATATTTT | CASSLDRGPGNTIYF
. | . | TRBJ2-1 | TRBV25-1 | TGTGCCAGCAGTGAATCCGTGCGGAGCAATGAGCAGTTCTTC | CASSESVRSNEQFF
. | . | TRBJ2-1 | TRBV5-1 | TGCGCCAGCAGAAGGAGCAGCTCCTCGGAGCAGTTCTTC | CASRRSSSSEQFF
. | TRBD1 | TRBJ1-1 | TRBV19 | TGTGCCAGTAGTATCGGGACAGGGGCTTTACGGAACACTGAAGCTTTCTTT | CASSIGTGALRNTEAFF
. | TRBD2 | TRBJ2-1 | TRBV7-3 | TGTGCCAGCAGCTACCTAGCGGGCCCAGGAACCTACAATGAGCAGTTCTTC | CASSYLAGPGTYNEQFF
. | TRBD2 | TRBJ2-7 | TRBV28 | TGTGCCAGCAGTTTGGGCGGGAGACGTTCCTACGAGCAGTACTTC | CASSLGGRRSYEQYF
once | . | TRBJ2-7 | TRBV7-2 | TGTGCCAGCAGTCGGACCTACGAGCAGTACTTC | CASSRTYEQYF
few | TRBD1 | TRBJ1-5 | TRBV5-1 | TGCGCCAGCAGCTTGGCAGGGGGTGGCAATCAGCCCCAGCATTTT | CASSLAGGGNQPQHF
. | . | TRBJ2-7 | TRBV2 | TGTGCCAGCAGCGCCGGGGGCTCCCTTGTAAAGCAGTACTTC | CASSAGGSLVKQYF
. | . | TRBJ2-7 | TRBV29-1 | TGCAGCGTTGAAGAGGAGGGCCATCCCTACGAGCAGTACTTC | CSVEEEGHPYEQYF
. | TRBD1 | TRBJ1-2 | TRBV6-1 | TGTGCCAGCAGTGAATTAAGGACAGGTTTCTTC | CASSELRTGFF
once | . | TRBJ2-7 | TRBV9 | TGTGCCAGCAGCGTCGGAGGGGGCGCCCCTTACGAGCAGTACTTC | CASSVGGGAPYEQYF
. | . | TRBJ2-7 | TRBV30 | TGTGCCTGGAGTGTATCCCTGTACTACGAGCAGTACTTC | CAWSVSLYYEQYF
. | TRBD2 | TRBJ2-7 | TRBV5-6 | TGTGCCAGCAAGAACTTTGAGCGGGAAGCCTACGAGCAGTACTTC | CASKNFEREAYEQYF
. | TRBD2 | TRBJ2-1 | TRBV7-3 | TGTGCCAGCAGCCTTCTAGCGGGAGTTCCCAATGAGCAGTTCTTC | CASSLLAGVPNEQFF
. | TRBD2 | TRBJ2-7 | TRBV7-8 | TGTGCCAGCAGCTTAACGCGGGAGGGCCTATACGAGCAGTACTTC | CASSLTREGLYEQYF
. | . | TRBJ2-6 | TRBV7-3 | TGTGCCAGCAGCTCCCAGTTCGTAGCTGGGGCCAACGTCCTGACTTTC | CASSSQFVAGANVLTF
. | . | TRBJ2-7 | TRBV30 | TGTGCCTGGAGTACGCCTTACGAGCAGTACTTC | CAWSTPYEQYF
. | TRBD2 | TRBJ2-5 | TRBV5-1 | TGCGCCAGCAGCTTGGCCATAGTAGCGGGAGGAGAGACCCAGTACTTC | CASSLAIVAGGETQYF
. | TRBD2 | TRBJ2-5 | TRBV30 | TGTGCCTGGAGTGTAAGCGGGAAGGGTGTGTCCCAGTACTTC | CAWSVSGKGVSQYF
. | TRBD2 | TRBJ2-7 | TRBV7-9 | TGTGCCAGCAGCTTAGTAGCGGGGGCCAACGAGCAGTACTTC | CASSLVAGANEQYF
. | TRBD1 | TRBJ2-1 | TRBV29-1 | TGCAGCGTTGACATGGACAGGGTCTACAATGAGCAGTTCTTC | CSVDMDRVYNEQFF
. | . | TRBJ2-7 | TRBV7-9 | TGTGCCAGCAGCTCCCCGGGACTCCCTTTGACCTACGAGCAGTACTTC | CASSSPGLPLTYEQYF
. | . | TRBJ1-6 | TRBV6-1 | TGTGCCAGGTCAACAGGGCCGGGTTCACCCCTCCACTTT | CARSTGPGSPLHF
. | . | TRBJ1-3 | TRBV7-2 | TGTGCCAGCAGCTTAACGGCAGCCGGAAACACCATATATTTT | CASSLTAAGNTIYF
. | . | TRBJ2-3 | TRBV11-3 | TGTGCCAGCAGCTTAGGGGGCGCGATAACAGATACGCAGTATTTT | CASSLGGAITDTQYF
. | TRBD1 | TRBJ2-1 | TRBV19 | TGTGCCAGTAGTATAGGGGACAGGGGGCTGGCTTGGGCCTACAATGAGCAGTTCTTC | CASSIGDRGLAWAYNEQFF
few | TRBD2 | TRBJ2-5 | TRBV5-4 | TGTGCCAGCAGCTTGTATGTGGGGGGGATCCAAGAGACCCAGTACTTC | CASSLYVGGIQETQYF
. | TRBD2 | TRBJ2-7 | TRBV10-3 | TGTGCCATCAGTGAAGGACTAGCGGCCCCCTACGAGCAGTACTTC | CAISEGLAAPYEQYF
. | . | TRBJ1-2 | TRBV30 | TGTGCCTGGAGTGCTCTGGGCGGGGGTGGCTATGGCTACACCTTC | CAWSALGGGGYGYTF
. | . | TRBJ2-3 | TRBV5-5 | TGTGCCAGCAGCTTGTTAGGGCCTAGCACAGATACGCAGTATTTT | CASSLLGPSTDTQYF
. | TRBD2 | TRBJ2-1 | TRBV4-3 | TGCGCCAGCAGCAAAGGGCGGGAGTCGGCCAATGAGCAGTTCTTC | CASSKGRESANEQFF
. | TRBD1 | TRBJ2-3 | TRBV19 | TGTGCCAGCGAGGCGGGACAGGGGGGAGATACGCAGTATTTT | CASEAGQGGDTQYF
few | TRBD2 | TRBJ2-3 | TRBV18 | TGTGCCAGCTCACCACGGTCTAGCGGGAGTCAAGCTACGCAGTATTTT | CASSPRSSGSQATQYF
. | TRBD1 | TRBJ2-7 | TRBV18 | TGTGCCAGCTCCCCTGAGACAGGGGGCCCGGGTGAGCAGTACTTC | CASSPETGGPGEQYF
. | . | TRBJ2-2 | TRBV9 | TGTGCCAGCAGCGAAACACCCGGGGTAACCGGGGAGCTGTTTTTT | CASSETPGVTGELFF
few | TRBD2 | TRBJ2-3 | TRBV4-2 | TGTGCCAGCAGCCAAGATCGGGGCGGGAGGTCGCAGTATTTT | CASSQDRGGRSQYF
. | TRBD2 | TRBJ2-1 | TRBV28 | TGTGCCAGCAGTTTCGCCGGGAGGGCCATGATCCATGAGCAGTTCTTC | CASSFAGRAMIHEQFF
. | . | TRBJ2-3 | TRBV9 | TGTGCCAGCAGCGTAGAGGAGGGTAGGACTACCACAGATACGCAGTATTTT | CASSVEEGRTTTDTQYF
. | . | TRBJ1-1 | TRBV18 | TGTGCCAGCTCACCGAAAGAGGTAGGGCAAAACACTGAAGCTTTCTTT | CASSPKEVGQNTEAFF
few | . | TRBJ2-6 | TRBV6-1 | TGTGCCAGCAGTCCCGCTGGGGCCAACGTCCTGACTTTC | CASSPAGANVLTF
. | . | TRBJ2-1 | TRBV4-1 | TGCGCCAGCAGCCAAGGTGGGCCGGGACTCGCTAGAGGTGAGCAGTTCTTC | CASSQGGPGLARGEQFF
once | . | TRBJ2-6 | TRBV7-2 | TGTGCCAGCAGCTTAAGGATCCAGCCTGGGGCCAACGTCCTGACTTTC | CASSLRIQPGANVLTF
. | . | TRBJ1-1 | TRBV29-1 | TGCAGCGTTGAACAGGCGGTGGGGGACACTGAAGCTTTCTTT | CSVEQAVGDTEAFF
medium-sized | . | TRBJ1-5 | TRBV19 | TGTGCCAGTAGTATTGCCAGGGACCAGCCCCAGCATTTT | CASSIARDQPQHF
. | . | TRBJ2-1 | TRBV7-2 | TGTGCCAGCAGCGCCGAGGGGGTCTCCTACAATGAGCAGTTCTTC | CASSAEGVSYNEQFF
once | TRBD1 | TRBJ2-3 | TRBV7-2 | TGTGCCAGCAAGGGGGCGGCACGCTATACGCAGTATTTT | CASKGAARYTQYF
. | . | TRBJ2-7 | TRBV11-3 | TGTGCCAGCAGCAACGCATACGAGCAGTACTTC | CASSNAYEQYF